What follows describes a single T cell receptor (beta chain). Sequenced by immunoSEQ multiplex PCR; TCRdb stores in-frame clones only, minus some. The sample records a few hundred thousand clones, 50% to 75% being singletons. The data stem from a study of shared clonotypes between healthy human individuals. The receptor was derived from a man aged 25-45 years in good health. Specimen: memory CD4+ T cells sorted from blood. The subset denotes: CD45RA-negative fraction.

CDR3 sequence reads: CASSHTSGISTTGELFF. Here the CDR3 DNA reads TGTGCCAGCAGTCACACGTCCGGGATTTCGACCACCGGGGAGCTGTTTTTT. This chain links TRBV11-3 with TRBJ2-2, with D perhaps TRBD2 (5 bases). This CDR3 is 17 amino acids long. Looked up from germline, CDR1 is SGHNT and CDR2 is YENEEA. Trimming shortened V by 6 bases and J by 4 bases, and 21 bases separated the two germline ends.